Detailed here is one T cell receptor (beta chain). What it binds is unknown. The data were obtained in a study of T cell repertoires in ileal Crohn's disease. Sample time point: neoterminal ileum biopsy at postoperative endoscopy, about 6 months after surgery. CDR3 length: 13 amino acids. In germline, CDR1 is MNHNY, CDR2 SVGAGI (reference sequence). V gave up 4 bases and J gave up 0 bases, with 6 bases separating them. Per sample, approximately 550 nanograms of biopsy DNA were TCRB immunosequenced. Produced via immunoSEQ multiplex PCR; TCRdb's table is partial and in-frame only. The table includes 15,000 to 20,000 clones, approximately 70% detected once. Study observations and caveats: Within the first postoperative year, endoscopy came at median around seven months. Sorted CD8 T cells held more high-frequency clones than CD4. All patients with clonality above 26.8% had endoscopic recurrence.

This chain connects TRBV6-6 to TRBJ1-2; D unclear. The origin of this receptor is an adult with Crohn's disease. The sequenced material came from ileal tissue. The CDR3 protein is CASSLTPNYGYTF. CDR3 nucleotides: TGTGCCAGCAGTTTGACACCTAACTATGGCTACACCTTC.